Here is one T cell receptor (beta chain) with its context. Its antigen remains unidentified. Assay: immunoSEQ multiplex PCR; the TCRdb copy retains only in-frame clones and omits some. Of 20,000 or so clones listed, around 79% are singletons. These data belong to a study of PD-1 blockade in classical Hodgkin lymphoma. Whole-study findings and limits: Healthy donors reportedly exceeded newly diagnosed patients in baseline TCR diversity. Complete responders possessed baseline diversity comparable to newly diagnosed patients. At C4D1, TCR diversity had climbed significantly for CD4+ cells, though not for CD8+ cells.

Relapses following autologous stem cell transplantation were seen in all patients, with brentuximab vedotin exposure varying. The input for sequencing was peripheral blood mononuclear cells (PBMCs), taken before the second cycle of nivolumab. This clonotype originated in a human donor with classical Hodgkin lymphoma.

In DNA form, the CDR3 reads TGTGCCAGCAGCGCACCGGGACTACCCACTGAGCAGTTCTTC. Residues: CASSAPGLPTEQFF. The chain couples TRBV5-6 to TRBJ2-1, with 7 bases aligning to TRBD2. The V and J ends lost 4 bases and 9 bases, in that order; junction bases with no gene match: 10. Looked up from germline, CDR1 is SGHDT and CDR2 is YYEEEE. The CDR3 sequence is 14 residues long.